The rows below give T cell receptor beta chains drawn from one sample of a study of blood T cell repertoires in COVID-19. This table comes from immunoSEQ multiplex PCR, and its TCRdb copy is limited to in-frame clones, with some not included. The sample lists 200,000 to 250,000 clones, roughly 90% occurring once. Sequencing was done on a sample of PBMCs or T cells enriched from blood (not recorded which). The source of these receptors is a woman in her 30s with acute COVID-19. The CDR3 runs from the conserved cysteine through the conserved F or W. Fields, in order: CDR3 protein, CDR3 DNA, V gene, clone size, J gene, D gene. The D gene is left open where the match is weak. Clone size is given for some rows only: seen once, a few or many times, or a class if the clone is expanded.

CASSAPILAGVSNEQFF	TGTGCCAGTAGTGCTCCCATACTAGCGGGAGTATCGAATGAGCAGTTCTTC	TRBV19	-	TRBJ2-1	TRBD2
CASGGVSVGIYEQYF	TGTGCCAGCGGGGGCGTCAGTGTGGGAATCTACGAGCAGTACTTC	TRBV2	-	TRBJ2-7	-
CAWSVLGQADEKLFF	TGTGCCTGGAGTGTACTTGGACAGGCCGATGAAAAACTGTTTTTT	TRBV30	-	TRBJ1-4	TRBD1
CASSVDRFNEKLFF	TGTGCCAGCAGTGTAGACAGGTTTAATGAAAAACTGTTTTTT	TRBV2	-	TRBJ1-4	-
CASSSDSQETQYF	TGTGCCAGCAGTTCGGACAGCCAAGAGACCCAGTACTTC	TRBV7-9	once	TRBJ2-5	-
CASSEDLNPYEQYF	TGTGCCAGCAGCGAGGACTTAAACCCCTACGAGCAGTACTTC	TRBV9	-	TRBJ2-7	-
CAGRDSNTDTQYF	TGTGCCGGCCGGGACTCAAACACAGATACGCAGTATTTT	TRBV2	-	TRBJ2-3	-
CASSLEGPGTEAFF	TGCGCCAGCAGCTTGGAGGGGCCCGGCACTGAAGCTTTCTTT	TRBV5-1	few	TRBJ1-1	-
CASSLGWGGLDQPQHF	TGTGCCAGCAGTTTAGGCTGGGGGGGACTCGATCAGCCCCAGCATTTT	TRBV28	few	TRBJ1-5	-
CASSQAAGEQYF	TGTGCCAGCAGTCAGGCAGCGGGCGAGCAGTACTTC	TRBV5-4	-	TRBJ2-7	-
CASSGGSNQETQYF	TGCGCCAGCAGTGGAGGTTCGAACCAAGAGACCCAGTACTTC	TRBV10-1	once	TRBJ2-5	-
CASSTPPAGIYTDTQYF	TGTGCCAGCAGTACCCCCCCAGCGGGTATTTACACAGATACGCAGTATTTT	TRBV6-2/TRBV6-3	once	TRBJ2-3	-
CASSYGQGSSGYTF	TGTGCCAGCAGCTACGGACAGGGAAGTTCCGGCTACACCTTC	TRBV7-9	-	TRBJ1-2	TRBD1
CASSLNRGGDNEQFF	TGTGCCAGCAGCCTAAACAGGGGGGGCGACAATGAGCAGTTCTTC	TRBV2	-	TRBJ2-1	-
CASSPGQGNTEAFF	TGTGCCAGCTCACCTGGACAAGGGAACACTGAAGCTTTCTTT	TRBV18	-	TRBJ1-1	-
CASDRGSNTEAFF	TGTGCATCGGACAGGGGGTCGAACACTGAAGCTTTCTTT	TRBV30	-	TRBJ1-1	TRBD1
CASSPPSAGGDNEQFF	TGCGCCAGCAGTCCGCCTTCCGCGGGAGGGGATAATGAGCAGTTCTTC	TRBV5-1	-	TRBJ2-1	TRBD2
CASSTRQGGEAFF	TGTGCCAGTAGTACAAGACAGGGCGGGGAAGCTTTCTTT	TRBV19	-	TRBJ1-1	TRBD1
CASSLGGGGGQNEQFF	TGCGCCAGCAGCTTGGGGGGCGGCGGGGGGCAGAATGAGCAGTTCTTC	TRBV5-1	-	TRBJ2-1	TRBD2
CATSETSGNPYEQYF	TGTGCCACCAGCGAAACTAGCGGGAACCCCTACGAGCAGTACTTC	TRBV24-1	-	TRBJ2-7	TRBD2
CASSRGTGKETQYF	TGTGCCAGCTCACGGGGTACCGGGAAAGAGACCCAGTACTTC	TRBV18	-	TRBJ2-5	-
CASSVGGTRDEQFF	TGTGCCAGCAGCGTAGGGGGAACTAGGGATGAGCAGTTCTTC	TRBV9	-	TRBJ2-1	-
CASTGTGETGELFF	TGTGCCAGTACCGGGACAGGGGAAACCGGGGAGCTGTTTTTT	TRBV2	-	TRBJ2-2	TRBD1
CASSPETGYGYTF	TGTGCCAGCAGTCCGGAAACGGGGTATGGCTACACCTTC	TRBV3-1/TRBV3-2	few	TRBJ1-2	-
CASQLGTSGYLGTQYF	TGCGCCAGTCAATTAGGGACTAGCGGATACCTTGGGACCCAGTACTTC	TRBV5-1	-	TRBJ2-5	TRBD2
CASSLYWDRAPYEQYF	TGTGCCAGCAGCTTATATTGGGACAGGGCCCCCTACGAGCAGTACTTC	TRBV7-3	-	TRBJ2-7	TRBD1
CASSQDWKRGIYNEQFF	TGTGCCAGCAGCCAAGATTGGAAGCGGGGGATATACAATGAGCAGTTCTTC	TRBV14	-	TRBJ2-1	TRBD2
CASSPTNLAGDETQYF	TGTGCCAGCAGCCCGACCAACCTAGCGGGGGACGAGACCCAGTACTTC	TRBV4-2	once	TRBJ2-5	TRBD2
CASSLPVGGYNEQFF	TGTGCCAGCAGCTTACCCGTCGGGGGGTACAATGAGCAGTTCTTC	TRBV5-4	-	TRBJ2-1	TRBD2
CSAGAGTYEQYF	TGCAGCGCTGGGGCGGGGACCTACGAGCAGTACTTC	TRBV29-1	-	TRBJ2-7	-
CASSIGVRSYEQYF	TGTGCCAGTAGTATAGGGGTCAGGTCCTACGAGCAGTACTTC	TRBV19	-	TRBJ2-7	-
CASRAGLAGNEQFF	TGTGCCAGTAGGGCGGGACTAGCGGGCAATGAGCAGTTCTTC	TRBV10-3	-	TRBJ2-1	TRBD2
CASSFGVPGYGYTF	TGTGCCAGCAGCTTCGGGGTCCCTGGCTATGGCTACACCTTC	TRBV5-8	-	TRBJ1-2	-
CASSQTSGGLAETQYF	TGTGCCAGCAGCCAAACTAGCGGGGGGCTGGCAGAGACCCAGTACTTC	TRBV3-1/TRBV3-2	-	TRBJ2-5	TRBD2
CASSLIGRDEQYF	TGTGCCAGCAGCTTAATCGGCAGGGACGAGCAGTACTTC	TRBV7-9	-	TRBJ2-7	-
CASGMDTYGYTF	TGTGCCAGTGGAATGGACACCTATGGCTACACCTTC	TRBV19	-	TRBJ1-2	-
CASRGLNTGELFF	TGTGCCAGCCGGGGTCTGAACACCGGGGAGCTGTTTTTT	TRBV28	-	TRBJ2-2	-
CASEEDSETQYF	TGTGCCAGCGAGGAGGACAGTGAGACCCAGTACTTC	TRBV2	once	TRBJ2-5	-
CASSFRLAGGTDTQYF	TGTGCCAGCAGTTTTAGACTAGCGGGAGGAACAGATACGCAGTATTTT	TRBV27	once	TRBJ2-3	TRBD2
CASSGGGTGYGYTF	TGTGCCAGCAGTGGGGGGGGAACAGGTTATGGCTACACCTTC	TRBV2	-	TRBJ1-2	-
CASSALFRGGGEAFF	TGCGCCAGCAGTGCTCTATTCAGGGGCGGTGGTGAAGCTTTCTTT	TRBV10-2	few	TRBJ1-1	-
CASSLPTGTGDNEQFF	TGTGCCAGCAGCTTACCGACCGGGACAGGGGACAATGAGCAGTTCTTC	TRBV7-3	-	TRBJ2-1	TRBD1
CASSFLRDKHGNTIYF	TGTGCCAGCAGCTTTCTCCGGGACAAACATGGAAACACCATATATTTT	TRBV13	-	TRBJ1-3	-
CASSMTGGAGYGYTF	TGTGCCAGCTCAATGACAGGGGGTGCCGGCTATGGCTACACCTTC	TRBV18	-	TRBJ1-2	TRBD1
CASSQEGQPYSNQPQHF	TGCGCCAGCAGCCAAGAGGGACAGCCCTATAGCAATCAGCCCCAGCATTTT	TRBV4-1	-	TRBJ1-5	TRBD1